The present TCR beta chain was sequenced within a study of T-cell memory formation after mild COVID-19. V was trimmed by 7 bases and J by 11 bases, leaving 15 bases between them. The CDR3 loop spans 11 amino acids. Points from the study as a whole: SARS-CoV-2 specificity of second-wave clones peaking day 37 was unconfirmed. Largely, contracting CD4+ clones fell within CM and EM, and contracting CD8+ clones within EMRA.

This clonotype was counted at least ten times. Its target is unknown. Sample barcodes and UMIs were carried by the TCR alpha and TCR beta cDNA libraries that 5'RACE generated with constant-segment primers. TCRdb reprocessed the 5' RACE reads with MiXCR, giving one entry per CDR3 protein. The sample yields 310,000 or so distinct CDR3 sequences, about a sixth seen once. The V gene is TRBV12-3 or TRBV12-4, the J gene TRBJ2-7; D gene ambiguous. The sample was PBMCs or a T cell subset sorted from them (not recorded which). This TCR was sampled from a man aged 18 to 29 who had mild COVID-19 (a few samples of this study predate the infection). Cell type and time point are not known. The CDR3 DNA sequence: TGTGCCAGCATTTTCTGCGCCGCAAAGTACGTC. It codes for CASIFCAAKYV.